The following is a T cell receptor beta chain sequence with its context. 5'RACE with constant-segment primers built TCRalpha and TCRbeta cDNA libraries with UMIs. Each CDR3 protein is one row after TCRdb ran MiXCR on the 5' RACE reads. The sample records 540,000 or so distinct CDR3 sequences, around 21% being singletons. This sample was taken from a study of T-cell memory formation after mild COVID-19. Sequenced input: PBMCs or a T cell subset sorted from them (not recorded which). The sequence derives from an adult woman who had mild COVID-19 (a few samples of this study predate the infection). Cell type and time point are not known.

The CDR3 region has the DNA TGTGCCAGCAGCCCGGGACTTACCAGGGGGACCCAGTACTTC. It translates to CASSPGLTRGTQYF. The chain couples TRBV7-7 to TRBJ2-5; D is tentatively TRBD1 or TRBD2 (6 bases each). V dropped 5 bases and J dropped 7 bases, with 17 bases sitting between them. The CDR3 extends over 14 amino acids. In germline, CDR1 is SSHAT, CDR2 FNYEAQ (reference sequence). Using reference TRBV7-7 and TRBJ2-5 for the parts outside the CDR3, the full variable domain is GAGVSQSPRYKVTKRGQDVTLRCDPISSHATLYWYQQALGQGPEFLTYFNYEAQPDKSGLPSDRFSAERPEGSISTLTIQRTEQRDSAMYRCASSPGLTRGTQYFGPGTRLLVL.